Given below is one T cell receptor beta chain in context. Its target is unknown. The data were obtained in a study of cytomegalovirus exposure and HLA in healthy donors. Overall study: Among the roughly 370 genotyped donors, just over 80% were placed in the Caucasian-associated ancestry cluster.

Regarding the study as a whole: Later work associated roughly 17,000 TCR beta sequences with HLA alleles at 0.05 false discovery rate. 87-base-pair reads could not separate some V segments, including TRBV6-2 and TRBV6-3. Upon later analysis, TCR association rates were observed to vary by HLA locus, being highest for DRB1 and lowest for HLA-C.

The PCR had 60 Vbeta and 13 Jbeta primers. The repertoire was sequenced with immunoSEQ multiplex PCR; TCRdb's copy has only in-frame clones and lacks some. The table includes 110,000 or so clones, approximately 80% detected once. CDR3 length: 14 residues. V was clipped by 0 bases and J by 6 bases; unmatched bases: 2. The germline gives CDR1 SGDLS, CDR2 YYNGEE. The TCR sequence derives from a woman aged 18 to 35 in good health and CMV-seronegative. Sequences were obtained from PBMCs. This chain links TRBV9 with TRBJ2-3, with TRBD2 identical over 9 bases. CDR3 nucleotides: TGTGCCAGCAGCGTAGCTAGCGGGAAGGATACGCAGTATTTT. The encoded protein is CASSVASGKDTQYF.